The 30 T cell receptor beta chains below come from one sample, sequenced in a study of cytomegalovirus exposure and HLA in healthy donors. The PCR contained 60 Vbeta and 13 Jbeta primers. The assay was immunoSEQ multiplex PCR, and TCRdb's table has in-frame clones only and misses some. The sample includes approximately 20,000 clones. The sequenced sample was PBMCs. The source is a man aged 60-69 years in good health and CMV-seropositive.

The CDR3 region is CASSPRTSNPHEQFF. CDR3 coding DNA: TGTGCCAGCAGCCCACGGACTAGCAATCCCCATGAGCAGTTCTTC. This sequence joins TRBV9 and TRBJ2-1; TRBD2 aligns across 8 bases. Germline V lookup: CDR1 SGDLS, CDR2 YYNGEE. V was clipped by 4 bases and J by 8 bases; unmatched bases: 11. This CDR3 region has 15 residues.

The CDR3 DNA sequence: TGTGCCAGCAGCAGCAGGGTTGGTGGCTACACCTTC. It yields the protein CASSSRVGGYTF. V is TRBV11-2 and J is TRBJ1-2, with a weak D call TRBD1 (5 bases). V lost 5 bases to trimming and J lost 7 bases, with 11 bases between them. The CDR3 is 12 amino acids. Germline assignment: CDR1 SGHAT and CDR2 FQNNGV.

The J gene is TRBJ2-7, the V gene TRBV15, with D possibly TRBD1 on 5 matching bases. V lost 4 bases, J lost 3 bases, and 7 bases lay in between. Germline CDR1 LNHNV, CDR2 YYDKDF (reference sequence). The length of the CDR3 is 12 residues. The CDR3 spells CATSNQGYEQYF. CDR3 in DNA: TGTGCCACCAGCAACCAGGGCTACGAGCAGTACTTC.

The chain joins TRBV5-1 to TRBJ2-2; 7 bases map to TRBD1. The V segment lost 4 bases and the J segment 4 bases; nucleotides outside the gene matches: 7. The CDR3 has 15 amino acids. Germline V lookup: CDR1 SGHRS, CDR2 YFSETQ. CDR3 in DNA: TGCGCCAGCAGCCCCACAGGGGACGGCACCGGGGAGCTGTTTTTT. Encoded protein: CASSPTGDGTGELFF.

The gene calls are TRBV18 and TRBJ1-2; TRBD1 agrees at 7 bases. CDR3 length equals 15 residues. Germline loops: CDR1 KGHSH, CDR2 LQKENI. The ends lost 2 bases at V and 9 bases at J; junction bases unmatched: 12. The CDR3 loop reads CASSPARTGESSYTF. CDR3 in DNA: TGTGCCAGCTCACCAGCCAGAACAGGGGAAAGTAGCTACACCTTC.

The CDR3 DNA reads as TGTGCCATCAGTGCCCGGGGGGATGCGGATGAGCAGTTCTTC. Protein product: CAISARGDADEQFF. V and J are TRBV10-3 and TRBJ2-1; 7 bases are shared with TRBD2. Looked up from germline, CDR1 is ENHRY and CDR2 is SYGVKD. This CDR3 has 14 residues. The V gene end was trimmed by 4 bases and the J gene end by 8 bases; junction bases not matched to a gene: 8.

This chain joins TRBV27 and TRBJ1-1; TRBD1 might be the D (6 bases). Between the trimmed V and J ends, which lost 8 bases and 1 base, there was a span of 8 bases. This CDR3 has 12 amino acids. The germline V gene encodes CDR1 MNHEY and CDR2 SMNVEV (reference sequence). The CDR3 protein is CASGGQNTEAFF. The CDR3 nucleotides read TGTGCCAGCGGGGGCCAGAACACTGAAGCTTTCTTT.

The CDR3 sequence: CASSHRRGSQPQHF. For the CDR3, the DNA is TGCGCCAGCAGCCATAGGAGGGGCTCTCAGCCCCAGCATTTT. The chain has TRBV4-1 and TRBJ1-5, with D perhaps TRBD1 (5 bases). The CDR3 is 14 residues long. With 3 bases removed from V and 6 bases from J, the gap between germline ends came to 12 bases. Per germline, CDR1 MGHRA and CDR2 YSYEKL.

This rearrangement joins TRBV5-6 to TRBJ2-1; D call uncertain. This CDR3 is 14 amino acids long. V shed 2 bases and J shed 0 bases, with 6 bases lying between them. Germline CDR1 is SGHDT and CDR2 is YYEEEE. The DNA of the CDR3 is TGTGCCAGCAGCTTCATCGGCTCCTACAATGAGCAGTTCTTC. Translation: CASSFIGSYNEQFF.

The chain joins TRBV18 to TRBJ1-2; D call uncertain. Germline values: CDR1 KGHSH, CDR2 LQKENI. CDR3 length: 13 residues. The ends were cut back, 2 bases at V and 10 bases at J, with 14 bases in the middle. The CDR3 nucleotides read TGTGCCAGCTCACCATTCCGGGAGGATGTCTACACCTTC. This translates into CASSPFREDVYTF.

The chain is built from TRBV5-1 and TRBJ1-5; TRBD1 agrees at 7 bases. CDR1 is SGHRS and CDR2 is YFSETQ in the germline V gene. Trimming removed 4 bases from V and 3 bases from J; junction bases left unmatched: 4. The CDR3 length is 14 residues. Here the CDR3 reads CASSLGTVNQPQHF. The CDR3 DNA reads TGCGCCAGCAGCCTAGGGACAGTCAATCAGCCCCAGCATTTT.

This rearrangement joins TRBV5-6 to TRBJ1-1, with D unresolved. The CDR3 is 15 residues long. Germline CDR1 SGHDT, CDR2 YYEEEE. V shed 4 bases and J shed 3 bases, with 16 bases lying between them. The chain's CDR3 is CASSPWSGSDTEAFF. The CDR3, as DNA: TGTGCCAGCAGCCCTTGGTCGGGGTCGGACACTGAAGCTTTCTTT.

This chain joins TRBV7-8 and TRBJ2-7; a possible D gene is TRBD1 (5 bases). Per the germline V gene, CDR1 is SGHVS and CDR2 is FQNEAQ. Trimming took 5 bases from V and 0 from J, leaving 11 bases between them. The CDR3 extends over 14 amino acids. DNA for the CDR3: TGTGCCAGCAGCAGAGACAGAACCTCCTACGAGCAGTACTTC. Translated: CASSRDRTSYEQYF.

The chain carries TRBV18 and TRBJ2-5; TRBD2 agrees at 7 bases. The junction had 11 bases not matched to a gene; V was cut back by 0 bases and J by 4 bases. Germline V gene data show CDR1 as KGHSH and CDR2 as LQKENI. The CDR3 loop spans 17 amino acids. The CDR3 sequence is CASSPPTGGRVGETQYF. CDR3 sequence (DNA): TGTGCCAGCTCACCACCAACGGGAGGCCGGGTCGGAGAGACCCAGTACTTC.

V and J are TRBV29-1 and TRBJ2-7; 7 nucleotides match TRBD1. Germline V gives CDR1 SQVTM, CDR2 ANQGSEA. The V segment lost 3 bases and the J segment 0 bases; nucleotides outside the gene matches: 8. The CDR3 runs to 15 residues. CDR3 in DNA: TGCAGCGTTGAGCGGCCGGGACAGAGCTCCTACGAGCAGTACTTC. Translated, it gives CSVERPGQSSYEQYF.

CDR3 sequence reads: CASSEVGVLGDQPQHF. CDR3 DNA: TGTGCCAGCAGTGAGGTCGGGGTTTTGGGAGATCAGCCCCAGCATTTT. V is TRBV2 and J is TRBJ1-5; D remains ambiguous. The V end was cut by 3 bases, the J end by 5 bases, with 17 bases between. This CDR3 is built from 16 residues. Germline CDR1 reads SNHLY; CDR2 reads FYNNEI. Full variable domain (rest looked up from reference TRBV2 and TRBJ1-5): EPEVTQTPSHQVTQMGQEVILRCVPISNHLYFYWYRQILGQKVEFLVSFYNNEISEKSEIFDDQFSVERPDGSNFTLKIRSTKLEDSAMYFCASSEVGVLGDQPQHFGDGTRLSIL.

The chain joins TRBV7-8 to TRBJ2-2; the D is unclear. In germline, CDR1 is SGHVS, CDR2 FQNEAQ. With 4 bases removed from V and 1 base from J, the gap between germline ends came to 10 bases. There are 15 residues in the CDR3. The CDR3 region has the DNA TGTGCCAGCAGCTCGCTCGAGCAGAACACCGGGGAGCTGTTTTTT. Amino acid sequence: CASSSLEQNTGELFF.

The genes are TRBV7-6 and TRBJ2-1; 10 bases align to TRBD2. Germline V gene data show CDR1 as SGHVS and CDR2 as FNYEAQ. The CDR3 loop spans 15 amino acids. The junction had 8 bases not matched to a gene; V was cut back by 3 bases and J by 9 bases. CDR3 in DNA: TGTGCCAGCAGCTTCCTAGCGGGAGCTCAGGCTGAGCAGTTCTTC. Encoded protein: CASSFLAGAQAEQFF.

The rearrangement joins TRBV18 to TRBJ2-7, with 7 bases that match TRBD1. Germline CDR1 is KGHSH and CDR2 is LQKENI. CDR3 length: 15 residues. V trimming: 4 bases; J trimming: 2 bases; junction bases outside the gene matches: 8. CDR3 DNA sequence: TGTGCCAGCTCACAGACCGGGACAGCTACCTACGAGCAGTACTTC. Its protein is CASSQTGTATYEQYF. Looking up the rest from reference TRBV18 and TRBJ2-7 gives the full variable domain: NAGVMQNPRHLVRRRGQEARLRCSPMKGHSHVYWYRQLPEEGLKFMVYLQKENIIDESGMPKERFSAEFPKEGPSILRIQQVVRGDSAAYFCASSQTGTATYEQYFGPGTRLTVT.

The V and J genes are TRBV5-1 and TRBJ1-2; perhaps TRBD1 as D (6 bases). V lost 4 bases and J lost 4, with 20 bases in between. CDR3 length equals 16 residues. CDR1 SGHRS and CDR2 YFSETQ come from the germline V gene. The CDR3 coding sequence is TGCGCCAGCAGCCCCGGGGGGGGCGCTAACCTCTATGGCTACACCTTC. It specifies CASSPGGGANLYGYTF.

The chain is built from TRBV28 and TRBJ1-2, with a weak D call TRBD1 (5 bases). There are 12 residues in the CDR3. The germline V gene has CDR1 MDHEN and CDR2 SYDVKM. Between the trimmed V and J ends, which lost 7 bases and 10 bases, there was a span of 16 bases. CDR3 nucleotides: TGTGCCAGCAATCTCATCGGGGGAGCCTACACCTTC. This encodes CASNLIGGAYTF.

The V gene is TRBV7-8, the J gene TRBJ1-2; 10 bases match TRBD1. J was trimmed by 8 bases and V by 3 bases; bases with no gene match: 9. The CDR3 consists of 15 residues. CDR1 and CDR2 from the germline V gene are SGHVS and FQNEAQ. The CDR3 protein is CASSFARGDRGGYTF. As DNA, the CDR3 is TGTGCCAGCAGCTTCGCCCGGGGGGACAGGGGCGGCTACACCTTC. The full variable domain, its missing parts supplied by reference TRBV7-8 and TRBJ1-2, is GAGVSQSPRYKVAKRGQDVALRCDPISGHVSLFWYQQALGQGPEFLTYFQNEAQLDKSGLPSDRFFAERPEGSVSTLKIQRTQQEDSAVYLCASSFARGDRGGYTFGSGTRLTVV.

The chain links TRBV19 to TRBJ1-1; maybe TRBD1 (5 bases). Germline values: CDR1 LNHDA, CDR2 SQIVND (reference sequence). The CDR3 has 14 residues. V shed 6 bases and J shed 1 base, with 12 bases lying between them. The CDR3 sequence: CASRVGAGNTEAFF. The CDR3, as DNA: TGTGCCAGTAGGGTTGGGGCAGGGAACACTGAAGCTTTCTTT. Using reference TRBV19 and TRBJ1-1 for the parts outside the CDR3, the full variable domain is DGGITQSPKYLFRKEGQNVTLSCEQNLNHDAMYWYRQDPGQGLRLIYYSQIVNDFQKGDIAEGYSVSREKKESFPLTVTSAQKNPTAFYLCASRVGAGNTEAFFGQGTRLTVV.

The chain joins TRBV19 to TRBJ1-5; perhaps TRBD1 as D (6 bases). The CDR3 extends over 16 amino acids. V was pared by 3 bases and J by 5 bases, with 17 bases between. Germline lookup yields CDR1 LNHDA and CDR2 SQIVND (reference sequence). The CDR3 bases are TGTGCCAGTAGTATTGAGGATTTGGACAGTCATCAGCCCCAGCATTTT. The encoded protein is CASSIEDLDSHQPQHF.

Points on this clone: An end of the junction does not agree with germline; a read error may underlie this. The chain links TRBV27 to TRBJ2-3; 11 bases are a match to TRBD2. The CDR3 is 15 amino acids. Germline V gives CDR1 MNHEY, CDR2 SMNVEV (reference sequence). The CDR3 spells CASSLTSGSGNTQYF. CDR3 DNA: TGTGCCAGCAGTTTAACTAGCGGGAGTGGAAATACCCAGTATTTT.

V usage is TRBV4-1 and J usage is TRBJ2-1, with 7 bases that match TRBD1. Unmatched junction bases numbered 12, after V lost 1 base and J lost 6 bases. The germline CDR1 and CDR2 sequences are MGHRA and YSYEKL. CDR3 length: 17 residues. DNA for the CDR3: TGCGCCAGCAGCCAAGGGAAGGGACAGCGATTAGTCAATGAGCAGTTCTTC. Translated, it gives CASSQGKGQRLVNEQFF.

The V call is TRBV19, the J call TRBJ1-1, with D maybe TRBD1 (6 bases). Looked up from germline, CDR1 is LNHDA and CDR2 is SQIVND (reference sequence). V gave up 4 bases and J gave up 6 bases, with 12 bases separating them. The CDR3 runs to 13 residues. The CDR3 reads CASSRREGAEAFF. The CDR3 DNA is TGTGCCAGTAGTAGAAGGGAGGGGGCTGAAGCTTTCTTT.

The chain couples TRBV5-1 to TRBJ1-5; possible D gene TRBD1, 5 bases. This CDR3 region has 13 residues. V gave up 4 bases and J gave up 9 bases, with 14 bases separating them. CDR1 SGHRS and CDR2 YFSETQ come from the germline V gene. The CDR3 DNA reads TGCGCCAGCAGCCCCGGGGGGGGGTTGCCCCAGCATTTT. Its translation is CASSPGGGLPQHF.

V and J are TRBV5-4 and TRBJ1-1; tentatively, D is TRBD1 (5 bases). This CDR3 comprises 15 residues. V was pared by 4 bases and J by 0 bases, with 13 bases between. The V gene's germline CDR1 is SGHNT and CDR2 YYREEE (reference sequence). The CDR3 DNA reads TGTGCCAGCAGCCTGGACAACGAAATGAACACTGAAGCTTTCTTT. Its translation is CASSLDNEMNTEAFF. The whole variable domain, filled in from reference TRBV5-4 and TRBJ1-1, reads ETGVTQSPTHLIKTRGQQVTLRCSSQSGHNTVSWYQQALGQGPQFIFQYYREEENGRGNFPPRFSGLQFPNYSSELNVNALELDDSALYLCASSLDNEMNTEAFFGQGTRLTVV.

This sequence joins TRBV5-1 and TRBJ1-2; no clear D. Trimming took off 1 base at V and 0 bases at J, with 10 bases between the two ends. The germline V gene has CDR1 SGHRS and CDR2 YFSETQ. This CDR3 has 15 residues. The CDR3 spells CASSLQTSTNYGYTF. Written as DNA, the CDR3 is TGCGCCAGCAGCTTGCAGACATCTACTAACTATGGCTACACCTTC.